The 22 T cell receptor beta chains given below trace back to one sample, sequenced in a study of T cells expressing NK-cell markers. TCRdb reworked the 5' RACE reads into one entry per CDR3 protein, no DNA. The listing records 250,000 to 300,000 distinct CDR3 sequences. The sequencing input was blood T cells: a sorted CD56 or NKG2C T cell subset, CD4+ or CD8+ T cells, or bulk PBMC T cells (not recorded which). All receptors derive from a man between 18 and 35 years old in good health.

This chain links TRBV15 with TRBJ2-5; TCRdb gives TRBD1 as the D gene, but with no DNA this cannot be confirmed. Germline values: CDR1 LNHNV, CDR2 YYDKDF (reference sequence). The CDR3 has 15 residues. The CDR3 loop reads CATRPGRVEQETQYF.

The V and J genes are TRBV7-2 and TRBJ2-4; the TRBD1 assignment by TCRdb is unverifiable without DNA. The CDR3 loop spans 14 amino acids. Germline lookup yields CDR1 SGHTA and CDR2 FQGNSA. CDR3 protein: CASSTGQPGDIQYF.

This chain connects TRBV7-7 to TRBJ2-2; TCRdb outputs TRBD2, but without DNA this stays unchecked. This CDR3 has 16 amino acids. Germline CDR1 reads SSHAT; CDR2 reads FNYEAQ (reference sequence). CDR3 loop: CASSLAGRAHTGELFF.

The chain is built from TRBV7-2 and TRBJ2-1; TCRdb's assignment of TRBD2 cannot be checked, as there is no DNA. Germline loops: CDR1 SGHTA, CDR2 FQGNSA. The CDR3 extends over 15 amino acids. The CDR3 is CASSRREGVRNEQFF.

The V call is TRBV24-1, the J call TRBJ2-3; the TCRdb D gene call, TRBD2, has no DNA to confirm it. CDR1 and CDR2 from the germline V gene are KGHDR and SFDVKD. This CDR3 is built from 16 residues. CDR3 loop: CATSESGLAGLDTQYF.

The CDR3: CASSGYGGVGNGYTF. V is TRBV12-3 or TRBV12-4 and J is TRBJ1-2; TCRdb designates TRBD1, a call that cannot be tested without DNA. CDR3 length equals 15 residues.

This chain connects TRBV20-1 to TRBJ2-5; TCRdb reports TRBD1, a call that lacks DNA to check it against. The germline V gene encodes CDR1 DFQATT and CDR2 SNEGSKA (reference sequence). The CDR3 covers 13 residues. This CDR3 is CSASHRAQETQYF.

The chain employs TRBV7-9 and TRBJ2-5; the D call of TRBD2 rests on TCRdb alone, since no DNA is present to check it. The CDR3 spans 13 residues. CDR1 SEHNR and CDR2 FQNEAQ come from the germline V gene (reference sequence). CDR3 sequence: CASSRGLAETQYF. The complete variable domain, with remaining parts taken from reference TRBV7-9 and TRBJ2-5, reads DTGVSQNPRHKITKRGQNVTFRCDPISEHNRLYWYRQTLGQGPEFLTYFQNEAQLEKSRLLSDRFSAERPKGSFSTLEIQRTEQGDSAMYLCASSRGLAETQYFGPGTRLLVL.

V gene TRBV12-3 or TRBV12-4 combines with J gene TRBJ2-2; the TCRdb call, TRBD2, lacks DNA for checking. The CDR3 loop spans 14 amino acids. CDR3 in amino acids: CASSYKRENGELFF.

The V and J genes are TRBV4-2 and TRBJ2-5. The CDR3 totals 15 residues. CDR1 is LGHNA and CDR2 is YNFKEQ in the germline V gene. CDR3: CASSQSLEKVKTQYF.

The chain recombines TRBV6-2 or TRBV6-3 with TRBJ2-7. This CDR3 spans 14 amino acids. CDR1 and CDR2 (germline): MNHEY, SVGEGT. The CDR3 is CASNIRTRGYEQYF.

The V call is TRBV12-3 or TRBV12-4, the J call TRBJ2-1; TCRdb indicates TRBD2, and absent DNA this call remains unverified. The CDR3 consists of 18 residues. CDR3 residues: CASSSGQGGTSGRNEQFF.

The rearrangement joins TRBV6-5 to TRBJ2-3; there is no DNA to check the TCRdb D call of TRBD1. The CDR3 is 15 residues long. CDR1 MNHEY and CDR2 SVGAGI come from the germline V gene. The CDR3 is CASSYSTKARHTQYF.

This chain uses TRBV20-1 with TRBJ2-1; TCRdb returns TRBD1, unconfirmable since there is no DNA. The CDR3 spans 16 residues. Looked up from germline, CDR1 is DFQATT and CDR2 is SNEGSKA (reference sequence). CDR3 sequence reads: CSARDRWRGPNNEQFF.

The genes are TRBV6-1 and TRBJ2-1; the TRBD1 assignment by TCRdb is unverifiable without DNA. Germline loops: CDR1 MNHNS, CDR2 SASEGT. The CDR3 contains 14 residues. CDR3 region: CASRGQVTYNEQFF.

The chain has TRBV20-1 and TRBJ2-3; the TCRdb call, TRBD2, lacks DNA for checking. The CDR3 runs 15 residues. Germline values: CDR1 DFQATT, CDR2 SNEGSKA (reference sequence). CDR3 amino acids: CSASSLAGVTDTQYF.

V usage is TRBV6-5 and J usage is TRBJ1-1. Germline-derived CDR1 and CDR2 are MNHEY and SVGAGI. CDR3 length: 17 residues. The CDR3 here is CASSYRSRGGMNTEAFF.

The J gene is TRBJ2-1, the V gene TRBV3-1. This CDR3 contains 16 residues. Per the germline V gene, CDR1 is LGHDT and CDR2 is YNNKEL (reference sequence). CDR3 sequence reads: CASSQGIRSSYNEQFF.

The chain's CDR3 is CASSPPWDREESSGANVLTF. This sequence joins TRBV12-3 or TRBV12-4 and TRBJ2-6; TCRdb names TRBD1, which stays unverified in the absence of DNA. The CDR3 is 20 residues long.

This chain links TRBV23-1 with TRBJ2-7. TRBV23-1 has ORF status, its function being uncertain. This CDR3 comprises 13 residues. CDR3: CASSHRVEAEQYF.

The J gene is TRBJ1-5, the V gene TRBV20-1. Per germline, CDR1 DFQATT and CDR2 SNEGSKA (reference sequence). CDR3 length equals 14 residues. The CDR3 region is CSAREGEGMKPQHF.

The genes are TRBV6-1 and TRBJ2-2; the TCRdb call, TRBD1, lacks DNA for checking. Germline CDR1 MNHNS, CDR2 SASEGT. The CDR3 is 12 amino acids. This CDR3 is CASRQGTGELFF.